The sequence of this T cell receptor (beta chain) was determined in a study of vaccination effects on CD4 cells after COVID-19. Study summary: IL-2 at 9 to 10 IU/ml and peptides at around 10 ug/ml were added to cultured PBMC, a few million per well. Study conclusions and caveats: Clonal contraction was marked in infection- and vaccine-induced clones late after vaccination.

Germline CDR1 reads MGHDK; CDR2 reads SYGVNS. Trimming cost V 11 bases and J 4 bases; bases outside gene matches: 16. The CDR3 consists of 15 residues. Culture lasted 10 days before CD4+ T cell isolation. Participants were given two doses of BNT162b2 or mRNA-1273 vaccine. Vaccinees lacked prior SARS-CoV-2 infection and tested negative for nucleocapsid antibodies. At days 3 and 7, half of the medium was exchanged for IL-2 medium. The table came from immunoSEQ multiplex PCR; TCRdb's copy has only in-frame clones and leaves some out. In the table there are 57,000 or so clones, 78% of which are singletons. As for this clone: Its antigen remains unidentified.

The genes are TRBV25-1 and TRBJ1-2; 7 bases match TRBD1. Here the sequenced sample was CD4+ T cells from PBMCs cultured without peptide, taken after COVID-19 vaccination. The receptor was isolated from a human donor who received a COVID-19 vaccine. The CDR3 is CAPGDLPTGSYGYTF. CDR3 in DNA: TGTGCCCCAGGGGACCTCCCGACAGGGAGCTATGGCTACACCTTC.